Given below is one T cell receptor (beta chain) in context. Its matching antigen is unknown. Naivety among CD8 cells was defined by CD45RO negativity and positive CCR7 selection, thereby excluding terminally differentiated effector memory CD45RA+ cells. Libraries were prepared by immunoSEQ multiplex PCR; TCRdb keeps only in-frame clonotypes and omits some of them. The sample has about 1,900,000 clones, roughly 94% seen once. CDR3 size: 15 residues. The V gene's germline CDR1 is SGHRS and CDR2 YFSETQ. V was clipped by 1 base and J by 4 bases; unmatched bases: 5. This record belongs to a study of shared clonotypes between healthy human individuals. Study-wide background: For every donor, three CD4 naive, three CD4 memory, two CD8 naive and one CD8 memory plates were used. Study-wide findings and caveats: Rarefaction revealed incomplete sorted-subset sequencing despite large depth. What limited the represented genetic and exposure-history diversity was the small number of donors. It was anticipated that sequencing depth would influence how many clonotypes donors shared.

The TCR was taken from a man aged 18-30 years in good health. The sequenced sample was naive CD8+ T cells sorted from blood. The V and J genes are TRBV5-1 and TRBJ1-1; 9 bases fit TRBD1. The CDR3 reads CASSLWTGEGTEAFF. The CDR3 DNA reads as TGCGCCAGCAGCTTGTGGACAGGGGAGGGCACTGAAGCTTTCTTT.